The T cell receptor beta chain described here comes from a study of blood T cell repertoires in COVID-19. At the level of the study: From T cells, B-cell-depleted T cells, or PBMCs came the material, which was cDNA or gDNA.

The assay was immunoSEQ multiplex PCR, and TCRdb's table has in-frame clones only and misses some. The sample holds 250,000 to 300,000 clones, roughly 86% seen once. The CDR3 has 16 amino acids. The junction had 6 bases not matched to a gene; V was cut back by 0 bases and J by 5 bases. CDR1 is SGHRS and CDR2 is YFSETQ in the germline V gene. Sample: peripheral blood. The V call is TRBV5-1, the J call TRBJ2-1; 9 nucleotides align to TRBD1. The sequence derives from a man aged 18-30 years with active or convalescent COVID-19. In DNA, the CDR3 is TGCGCCAGCAGCTTGGTTGGACAGGGGATGCACAATGAGCAGTTCTTC. Protein sequence: CASSLVGQGMHNEQFF.